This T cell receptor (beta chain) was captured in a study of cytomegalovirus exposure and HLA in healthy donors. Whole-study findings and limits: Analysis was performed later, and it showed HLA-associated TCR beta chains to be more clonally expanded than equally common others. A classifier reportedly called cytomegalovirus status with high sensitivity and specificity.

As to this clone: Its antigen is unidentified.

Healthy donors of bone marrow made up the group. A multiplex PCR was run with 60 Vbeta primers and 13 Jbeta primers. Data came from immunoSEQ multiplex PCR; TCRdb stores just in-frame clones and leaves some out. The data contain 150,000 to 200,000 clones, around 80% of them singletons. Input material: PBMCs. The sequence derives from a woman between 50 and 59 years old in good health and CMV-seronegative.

The CDR3 nucleotides read TGTGCCAGCACAGACAGGGGGGCTGAAGCTTTCTTT. Its translation: CASTDRGAEAFF. This chain links TRBV2 with TRBJ1-1; 9 bases fit TRBD1. V was pared by 7 bases and J by 6 bases, with 3 bases of the junction left unmatched. The CDR3 covers 12 residues. Germline CDR1 and CDR2: SNHLY and FYNNEI.